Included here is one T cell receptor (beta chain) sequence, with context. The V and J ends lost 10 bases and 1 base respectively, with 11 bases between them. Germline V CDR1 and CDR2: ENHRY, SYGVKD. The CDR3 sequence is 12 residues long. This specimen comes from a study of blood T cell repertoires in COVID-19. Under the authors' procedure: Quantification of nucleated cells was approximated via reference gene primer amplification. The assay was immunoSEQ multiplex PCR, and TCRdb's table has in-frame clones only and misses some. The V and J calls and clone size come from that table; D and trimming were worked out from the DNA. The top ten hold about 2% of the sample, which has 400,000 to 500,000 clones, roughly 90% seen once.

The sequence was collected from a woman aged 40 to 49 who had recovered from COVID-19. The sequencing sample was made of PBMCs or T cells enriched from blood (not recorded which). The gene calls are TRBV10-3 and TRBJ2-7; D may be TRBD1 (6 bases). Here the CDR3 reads CATRDTSYEQYF. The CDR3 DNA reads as TGTGCCACTCGGGACACATCCTACGAGCAGTACTTC.